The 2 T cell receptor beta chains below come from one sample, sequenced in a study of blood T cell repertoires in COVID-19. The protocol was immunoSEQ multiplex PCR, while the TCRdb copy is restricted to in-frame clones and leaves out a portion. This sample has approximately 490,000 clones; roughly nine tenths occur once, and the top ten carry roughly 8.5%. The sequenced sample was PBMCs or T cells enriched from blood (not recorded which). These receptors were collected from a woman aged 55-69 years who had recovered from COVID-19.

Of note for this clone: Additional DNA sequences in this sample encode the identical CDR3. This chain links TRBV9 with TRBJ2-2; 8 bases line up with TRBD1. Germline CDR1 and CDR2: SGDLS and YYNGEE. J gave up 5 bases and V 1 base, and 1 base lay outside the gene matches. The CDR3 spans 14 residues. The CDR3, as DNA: TGTGCCAGCAGCGTACAGGGGGCTACCGGGGAGCTGTTTTTT. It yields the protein CASSVQGATGELFF.

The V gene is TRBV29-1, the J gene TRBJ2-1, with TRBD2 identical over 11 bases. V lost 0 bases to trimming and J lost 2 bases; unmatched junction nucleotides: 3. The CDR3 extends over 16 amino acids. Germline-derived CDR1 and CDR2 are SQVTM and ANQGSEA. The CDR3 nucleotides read TGCAGCGTTGAAGATAGCGGGGGGGCCACCTACAATGAGCAGTTCTTC. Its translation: CSVEDSGGATYNEQFF.